The 20 T cell receptor beta chains reported below all come from one sample, sequenced in a study of cytomegalovirus exposure and HLA in healthy donors. 13 Jbeta primers and 60 Vbeta primers were used for the PCR. Sequencing used immunoSEQ multiplex PCR; TCRdb keeps in-frame clones, though not all of them. The table records about 120,000 clones, approximately 80% of them present only once. The sample consisted of PBMCs. The receptors come from a man aged 25-45 years in good health and CMV-seropositive.

This chain links TRBV7-9 with TRBJ2-1, with 8 nucleotides matching TRBD2. CDR1 SEHNR and CDR2 FQNEAQ come from the germline V gene (reference sequence). The ends lost 2 bases at V and 5 bases at J; junction bases unmatched: 8. The CDR3 has 16 amino acids. The CDR3 region is CASSLTSGGRNNEQFF. In DNA form, the CDR3 reads TGTGCCAGCAGCTTAACAAGCGGGGGCAGGAACAATGAGCAGTTCTTC.

The chain couples TRBV10-3 to TRBJ2-2, with a possible D match to TRBD2 (5 bases). Looked up from germline, CDR1 is ENHRY and CDR2 is SYGVKD. V gave up 0 bases and J gave up 2 bases, with 13 bases separating them. The CDR3 runs 17 residues. The CDR3 coding sequence is TGTGCCATCAGTGAGTCGACTCAGGACTTAAACACCGGGGAGCTGTTTTTT. Its protein product is CAISESTQDLNTGELFF.

The chain joins TRBV7-3 to TRBJ2-3, with D possibly matching TRBD1 (5 bases). Trimming pared 2 bases from V and 3 bases from J, leaving 9 bases between. This CDR3 has 14 amino acids. CDR1 and CDR2 from the germline V gene are SGHTA and FQGTGA. In DNA, the CDR3 is TGTGCCAGCAGCTTACAGGGTCCAACAGATACGCAGTATTTT. It encodes CASSLQGPTDTQYF.

Here the CDR3 DNA reads TGTGCCAGCAGTCGGACAGGGGGCATCGATGGCTACACCTTC. Protein sequence: CASSRTGGIDGYTF. V is TRBV28 and J is TRBJ1-2, with 11 bases matching TRBD1. Germline V lookup: CDR1 MDHEN, CDR2 SYDVKM. The J segment lost 6 bases and the V segment lost 5 bases, leaving 5 bases of the junction unmatched. The CDR3 extends over 14 amino acids.

The V gene is TRBV27, the J gene TRBJ2-7; 7 nucleotides line up with TRBD1. V trimming: 0 bases; J trimming: 0 bases; junction bases outside the gene matches: 5. Germline CDR1 is MNHEY and CDR2 is SMNVEV (reference sequence). CDR3 length equals 16 residues. CDR3 sequence reads: CASSLSIGTVSYEQYF. CDR3 DNA: TGTGCCAGCAGTTTATCAATAGGGACAGTCTCCTACGAGCAGTACTTC.

This clone has just one count. The same CDR3 arises from other DNA sequences in this sample as well. The chain couples TRBV6-1 to TRBJ1-2, with TRBD1 matching over 8 bases. CDR1 and CDR2 (germline): MNHNS, SASEGT. CDR3 length: 15 amino acids. The V and J ends lost 5 bases and 0 bases, in that order; junction bases with no gene match: 5. This CDR3 reads CASSTQGATNYGYTF. CDR3 nucleotide sequence: TGTGCCAGCAGTACCCAGGGGGCTACTAACTATGGCTACACCTTC.

Notes on this clone: One end of the junction is discordant with germline, which a read error may explain. The rearrangement uses TRBV5-6 and TRBJ2-6, with 9 bases that match TRBD1. This CDR3 contains 18 residues. Germline V CDR1 and CDR2: SGHDT, YYEEEE. In DNA, the CDR3 is TGTGCCAGCAGCGGGACAGGGCTCCGGTCTTCTGGGGTCAACGTCCTGACTTTC. It yields the protein CASSGTGLRSSGVNVLTF.

In regard to this clone: The junction departs from the called germline gene at one end, perhaps through a read error. This chain joins TRBV7-9 and TRBJ2-7; 9 bases match TRBD1. This CDR3 has 15 amino acids. In germline, CDR1 is SEHNR, CDR2 FQNEAQ (reference sequence). The CDR3 coding sequence is TGTTCCAGCAGCGCCCGGGACAGGGCCTCCTACGAGCAGTACTTC. Its protein product is CSSSARDRASYEQYF.

V gene TRBV28 combines with J gene TRBJ2-5; 8 positions agree with TRBD1. Judging by the DNA end, TRBJ2-7 fits better; the J call may be wrong. The CDR3 is made up of 15 amino acids. In germline, CDR1 is MDHEN, CDR2 SYDVKM. CDR3 DNA: TGTGCCAGCAGTCCTACAGGGGGGATCGGATACGAGCAGTACTTC. This gives the protein CASSPTGGIGYEQYF.

V is TRBV7-3 and J is TRBJ2-5, with D hard to call. Germline values: CDR1 SGHTA, CDR2 FQGTGA. The CDR3 spans 13 residues. V was shortened by 1 base and J by 2 bases, with 5 bases between the two germline ends. The CDR3 DNA follows: TGTGCCAGCAGCTTAATCGGGCAAGAGACCCAGTACTTC. The encoded protein is CASSLIGQETQYF.

The rearrangement uses TRBV7-2 and TRBJ1-1; D gene uncertain. The germline V gene encodes CDR1 SGHTA and CDR2 FQGNSA. This CDR3 spans 12 amino acids. Trimming cost V 2 bases and J 5 bases, with 6 bases left between them. CDR3 in DNA: TGTGCCAGCAGCTTACGGGGTACTGAAGCTTTCTTT. This translates into CASSLRGTEAFF.

The chain recombines TRBV27 with TRBJ1-1, with 11 bases aligning to TRBD1. The V gene's germline CDR1 is MNHEY and CDR2 SMNVEV (reference sequence). The CDR3 is made up of 15 amino acids. The V gene end was trimmed by 4 bases and the J gene end by 5 bases; junction bases not matched to a gene: 6. DNA for the CDR3: TGTGCCAGCAGTTGGACAGGGGGCGGCGGGACTGAAGCTTTCTTT. It encodes CASSWTGGGGTEAFF.

J is TRBJ2-1 and V is TRBV5-1, with 8 bases matching TRBD1. This CDR3 is built from 14 residues. CDR1 and CDR2 from the germline V gene are SGHRS and YFSETQ. With V trimmed by 2 bases and J by 5 bases, 3 bases remained unmatched. CDR3 sequence: CASSFRTGNNEQFF. CDR3 DNA: TGCGCCAGCAGCTTTAGGACAGGGAACAATGAGCAGTTCTTC.

In this sample, this clone turned up a few times. This sequence joins TRBV28 and TRBJ2-1; D not resolved. The V gene lost 0 bases and the J gene lost 10 bases, with 7 bases spanning the gap. The germline V gene has CDR1 MDHEN and CDR2 SYDVKM. The CDR3 is 12 amino acids. The CDR3 DNA sequence: TGTGCCAGCAGTTTATGGGGCGTGGAGCAGTTCTTC. Residues: CASSLWGVEQFF.

CDR3 sequence (DNA): TGCAGCGTTGAATTGGCGGCCAAAGAGACCCAGTACTTC. As protein: CSVELAAKETQYF. The rearrangement links TRBV29-1 to TRBJ2-5; D ambiguous. Germline V gives CDR1 SQVTM, CDR2 ANQGSEA. CDR3 length equals 13 residues. Trimming left V 2 bases short and J 3 bases short, with 10 bases between.

This chain joins TRBV19 and TRBJ1-2; TRBD1 is a possible D gene (6 bases). The CDR3 has 16 residues. V lost 4 bases to trimming and J lost 4 bases, with 19 bases between them. CDR1 and CDR2 from the germline V gene are LNHDA and SQIVND (reference sequence). The CDR3 DNA reads as TGTGCCAGTAGTAATCGCCCGGGGAGGGGGGGCTATGGCTACACCTTC. This codes for CASSNRPGRGGYGYTF.

V is TRBV12-2 and J is TRBJ1-2; the table's D call of TRBD1 was not tested on the DNA. TRBV12-2 is given as a pseudogene. There are 15 residues in the CDR3. CDR3 in amino acids: CASRPPFRGQGGYTF. In DNA form, the CDR3 reads TGTGCAAGTCGCCCCCCCTTCCGGGGACAAGGTGGCTACACCTTC.

On this clone itself: The junction does not match germline at one end; this may be a read error. V and J are TRBV5-1 and TRBJ2-3, with TRBD2 identical over 9 bases. This CDR3 is 17 amino acids long. CDR1 is SGHRS and CDR2 is YFSETQ in the germline V gene. This CDR3 reads CASSSNSLAGITDAQYF. CDR3 nucleotide sequence: TGCGCCAGCAGCTCGAACTCCCTAGCGGGGATCACAGATGCGCAGTATTTT.

This clone was seen once. Other DNA sequences of this sample code for an identical CDR3. The gene calls are TRBV30 and TRBJ1-3, with D perhaps matching TRBD1 (6 bases). Looked up from germline, CDR1 is GTSNPN and CDR2 is SVGIG (reference sequence). CDR3 length: 14 amino acids. Trimming removed 0 bases at V and 3 bases at J, with 9 bases between. The CDR3 region has the DNA TGTGCCTGGAGTGTAGGGGGTGGTGGAAACACCATATATTTT. Protein product: CAWSVGGGGNTIYF.

CDR3 sequence reads: CASSLGHGDLGPQHF. The DNA of the CDR3 is TGTGCCAGCAGCTTGGGCCACGGGGATTTGGGTCCCCAGCATTTT. The chain is built from TRBV5-8 and TRBJ1-5; D gene unclear. The ends were cut back, 0 bases at V and 10 bases at J, with 17 bases in the middle. This CDR3 is 15 amino acids long. The germline CDR1 and CDR2 sequences are SGHTS and YDEGEE.